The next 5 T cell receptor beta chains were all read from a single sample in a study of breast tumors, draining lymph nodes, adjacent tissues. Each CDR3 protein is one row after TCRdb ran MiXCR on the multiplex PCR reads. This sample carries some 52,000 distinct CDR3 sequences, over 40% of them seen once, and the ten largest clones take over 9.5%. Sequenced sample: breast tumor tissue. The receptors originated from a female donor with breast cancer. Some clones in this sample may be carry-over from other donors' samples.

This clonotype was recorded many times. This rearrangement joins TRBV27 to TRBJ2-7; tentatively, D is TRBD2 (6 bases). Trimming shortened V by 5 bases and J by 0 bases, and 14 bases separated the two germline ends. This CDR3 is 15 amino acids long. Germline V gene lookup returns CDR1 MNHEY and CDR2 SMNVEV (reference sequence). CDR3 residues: CASSTRTGLSYEQYF. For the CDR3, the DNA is TGTGCCAGCAGTACCAGAACGGGACTCTCCTACGAGCAGTACTTC.

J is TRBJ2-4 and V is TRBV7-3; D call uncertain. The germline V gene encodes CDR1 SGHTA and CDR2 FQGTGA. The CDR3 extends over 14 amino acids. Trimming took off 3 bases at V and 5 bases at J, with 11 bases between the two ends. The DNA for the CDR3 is TGTGCCAGCAGCTTGAACCTGATGGAAAACATTCAGTACTTC. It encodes CASSLNLMENIQYF.

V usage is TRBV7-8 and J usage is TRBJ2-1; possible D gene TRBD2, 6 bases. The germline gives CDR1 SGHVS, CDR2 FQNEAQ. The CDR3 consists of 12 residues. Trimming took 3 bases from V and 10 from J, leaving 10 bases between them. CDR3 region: CASSLGGREQFF. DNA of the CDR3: TGTGCCAGCAGCTTGGGAGGACGGGAGCAGTTCTTC.

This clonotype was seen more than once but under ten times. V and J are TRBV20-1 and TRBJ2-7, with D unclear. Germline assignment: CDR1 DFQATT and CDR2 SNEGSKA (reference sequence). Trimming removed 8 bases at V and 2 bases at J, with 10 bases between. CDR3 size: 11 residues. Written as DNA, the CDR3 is TGCAGTATGACTTTCGCCTACGAGCAGTACTTC. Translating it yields CSMTFAYEQYF.

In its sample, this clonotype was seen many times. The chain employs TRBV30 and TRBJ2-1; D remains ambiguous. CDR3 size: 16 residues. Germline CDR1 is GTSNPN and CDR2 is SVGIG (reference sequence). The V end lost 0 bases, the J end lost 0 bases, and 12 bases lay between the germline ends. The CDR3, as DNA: TGTGCCTGGAGTGTCCCAGACATAGCCTCCTACAATGAGCAGTTCTTC. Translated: CAWSVPDIASYNEQFF.